The rows below give T cell receptor beta chains drawn from one sample of a study of OX40 agonist ivuxolimab in advanced cancers. Here immunoSEQ multiplex PCR was the method, and the copy in TCRdb shows in-frame clones only, minus some. Here the sample spans fewer than 55,000 clones, 75% to 90% being singletons. The sample here was CD4+ or CD8+ T cells sorted from blood, taken in a trial of the OX40 agonist ivuxolimab. These receptors were collected from an adult with an advanced solid tumor such as melanoma, head and neck, liver or kidney cancer. Each CDR3 is given with its conserved first and last residue. Clone size is stated in some rows and not others, as once, few, many or a class when expanded.

len	j_gene	abundance	v_gene	CDR3aa
15	TRBJ2-1	-	TRBV7-9	CASSPQGPVYNEQFF
17	TRBJ2-1	-	TRBV5-1	CASSPREGGEIYNEQFF
17	TRBJ1-5	-	TRBV19	CASRPGQGRDSNQPQHF
14	TRBJ2-7	-	TRBV7-8	CASSLRDPSYEQYF
15	TRBJ1-4	-	TRBV4-1	CASSSGWGKDEKLFF
15	TRBJ1-3	once	TRBV6-1	CASMRDGVSGNTIYF
16	TRBJ1-6	few	TRBV9	CASSLRQSSYNSPLHF
16	TRBJ2-3	-	TRBV5-1	CASSFGDGRGKDTQYF
14	TRBJ2-7	-	TRBV19	CASTPGPSSYEQYF
15	TRBJ2-2	-	TRBV18	CASSLQDGNTGELFF
13	TRBJ2-7	-	TRBV9	CASSVGTSGDQYF
13	TRBJ2-3	once	TRBV5-8	CASSLEGVYTQYF
15	TRBJ1-1	-	TRBV7-9	CASSPRGGMNTEAFF
13	TRBJ2-7	-	TRBV6-5	CATSQVTSYEQYF
14	TRBJ2-3	-	TRBV19	CASSIGQGSGTQYF
15	TRBJ1-5	few	TRBV25-1	CASSEGAHSNQPQHF
15	TRBJ2-1	-	TRBV19	CASSPQRGYYNEQFF
17	TRBJ1-4	-	TRBV4-1	CASSQPRGQGRSEKLFF
17	TRBJ2-7	-	TRBV14	CASSQDQGTGPSYEQYF
14	TRBJ1-1	-	TRBV19	CASSPTRQGTEAFF
14	TRBJ1-4	-	TRBV9	CASSGGQPNEKLFF
15	TRBJ2-7	-	TRBV28	CASSSAGTGCYEQYF
16	TRBJ2-1	-	TRBV19	CASSKTGLLSGNEQFF
16	TRBJ2-1	-	TRBV27	CASSLSLAAALNEQFF
14	TRBJ2-7	few	TRBV4-3	CASSPTTESYEQYF
14	TRBJ1-1	-	TRBV2	CATRNGVQGTEAFF
15	TRBJ2-2	-	TRBV6-1	CASSGIRTATGELFF
14	TRBJ2-7	-	TRBV28	CASNDRDRYYEQYF
12	TRBJ2-7	few	TRBV7-2	CASSSLSYEQYF
15	TRBJ2-3	-	TRBV6-5	CASSYSDRGTDTQYF